This T cell receptor (beta chain) was sequenced for a study of blood T cell repertoires in COVID-19. The repertoire was sequenced with immunoSEQ multiplex PCR; TCRdb's copy has only in-frame clones and lacks some. The sample shows a few hundred thousand clones, roughly 84% of them seen only once. The CDR3 is 12 residues long. Germline CDR1 and CDR2: MDHEN and SYDVKM. Trimming took off 8 bases at V and 0 bases at J, with 5 bases between the two ends. A remark on this clone: The same CDR3 arises from other DNA sequences in this sample as well.

The sequenced material came from peripheral blood. This sequence joins TRBV28 and TRBJ1-5; no reliable D call. The sequence came from a human donor with COVID-19, enrolled during active disease. The donor label of this sample is uncertain. The CDR3, as DNA: TGTGCCAGCTCTCGTAGCAATCAGCCCCAGCATTTT. Amino acids: CASSRSNQPQHF.